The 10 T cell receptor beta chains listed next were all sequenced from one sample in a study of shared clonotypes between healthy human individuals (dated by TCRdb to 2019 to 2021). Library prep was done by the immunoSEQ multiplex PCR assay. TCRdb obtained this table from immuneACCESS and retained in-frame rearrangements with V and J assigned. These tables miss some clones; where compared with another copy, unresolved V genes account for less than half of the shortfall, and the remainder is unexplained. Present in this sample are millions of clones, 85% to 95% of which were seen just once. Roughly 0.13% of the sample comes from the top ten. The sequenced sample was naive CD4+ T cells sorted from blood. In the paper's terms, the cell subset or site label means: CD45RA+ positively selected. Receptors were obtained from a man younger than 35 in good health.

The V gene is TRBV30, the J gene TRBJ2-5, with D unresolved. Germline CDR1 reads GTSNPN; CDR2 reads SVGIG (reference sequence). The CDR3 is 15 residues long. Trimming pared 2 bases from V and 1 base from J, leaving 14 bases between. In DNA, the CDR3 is TGTGCCTGGAGTACGTCTGGCTGGGGCCAAGAGACCCAGTACTTC. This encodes CAWSTSGWGQETQYF.

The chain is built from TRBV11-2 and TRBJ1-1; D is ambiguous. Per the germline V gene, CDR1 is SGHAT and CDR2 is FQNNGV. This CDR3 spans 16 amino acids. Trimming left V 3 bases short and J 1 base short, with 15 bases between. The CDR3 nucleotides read TGTGCCAGCAGCTTGAGATACGGGATTCCGAACACTGAAGCTTTCTTT. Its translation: CASSLRYGIPNTEAFF.

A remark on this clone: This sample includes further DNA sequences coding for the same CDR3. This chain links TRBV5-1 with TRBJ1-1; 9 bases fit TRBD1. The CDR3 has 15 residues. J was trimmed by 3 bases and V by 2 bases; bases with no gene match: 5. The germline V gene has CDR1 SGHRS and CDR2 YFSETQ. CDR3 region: CASSLQGAGDTEAFF. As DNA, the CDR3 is TGCGCCAGCAGCTTACAGGGGGCTGGGGACACTGAAGCTTTCTTT.

In DNA form, the CDR3 reads TGTGCCAGCATGTCGGGACTAGCGGGGGCAGATACGCAGTATTTT. Residues: CASMSGLAGADTQYF. The rearrangement uses TRBV6-6 and TRBJ2-3; 14 bases line up with TRBD2. CDR1 is MNHNY, CDR2 SVGAGI, per germline (reference sequence). This CDR3 region has 15 residues. The junction had 4 bases not matched to a gene; V was cut back by 7 bases and J by 4 bases.

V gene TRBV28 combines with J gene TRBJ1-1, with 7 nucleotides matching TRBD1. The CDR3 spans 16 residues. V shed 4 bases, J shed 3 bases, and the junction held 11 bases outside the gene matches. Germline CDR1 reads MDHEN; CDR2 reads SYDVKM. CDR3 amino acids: CASSSLEAGGYTEAFF. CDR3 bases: TGTGCCAGCAGTTCCCTTGAGGCAGGGGGGTACACTGAAGCTTTCTTT.

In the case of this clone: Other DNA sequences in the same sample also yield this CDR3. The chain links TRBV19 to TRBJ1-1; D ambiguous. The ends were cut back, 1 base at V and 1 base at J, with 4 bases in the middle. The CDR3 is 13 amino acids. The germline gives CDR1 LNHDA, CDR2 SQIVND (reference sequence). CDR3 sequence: CASSIVKNTEAFF. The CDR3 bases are TGTGCCAGTAGTATAGTGAAGAACACTGAAGCTTTCTTT.

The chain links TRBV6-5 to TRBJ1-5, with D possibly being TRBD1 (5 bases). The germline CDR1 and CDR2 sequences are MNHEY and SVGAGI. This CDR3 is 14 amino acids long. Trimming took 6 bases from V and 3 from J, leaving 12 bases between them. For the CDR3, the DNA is TGTGCCAGCAGCCTGGGACCTCTCAATCAGCCCCAGCATTTT. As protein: CASSLGPLNQPQHF.

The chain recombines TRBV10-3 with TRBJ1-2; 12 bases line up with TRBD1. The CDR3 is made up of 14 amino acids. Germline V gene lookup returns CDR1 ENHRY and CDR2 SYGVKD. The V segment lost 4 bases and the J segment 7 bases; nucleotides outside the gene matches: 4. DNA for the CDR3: TGTGCCATCAGTGGGGGACAGGGGGCGGCTGGCTACACCTTC. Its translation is CAISGGQGAAGYTF.

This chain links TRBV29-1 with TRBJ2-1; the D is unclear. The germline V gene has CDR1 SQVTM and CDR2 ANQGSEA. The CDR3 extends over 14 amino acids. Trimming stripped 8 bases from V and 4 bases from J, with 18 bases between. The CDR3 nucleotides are TGCAGCATGGTCGCGGCCTCATGGTACAATGAGCAGTTCTTC. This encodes CSMVAASWYNEQFF.

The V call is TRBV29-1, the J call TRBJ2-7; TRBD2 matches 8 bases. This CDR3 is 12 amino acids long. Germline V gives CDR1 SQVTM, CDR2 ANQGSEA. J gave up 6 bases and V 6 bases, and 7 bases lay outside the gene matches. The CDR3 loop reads CSVGGGLREQYF. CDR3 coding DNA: TGCAGCGTCGGGGGGGGACTGCGCGAGCAGTACTTC.